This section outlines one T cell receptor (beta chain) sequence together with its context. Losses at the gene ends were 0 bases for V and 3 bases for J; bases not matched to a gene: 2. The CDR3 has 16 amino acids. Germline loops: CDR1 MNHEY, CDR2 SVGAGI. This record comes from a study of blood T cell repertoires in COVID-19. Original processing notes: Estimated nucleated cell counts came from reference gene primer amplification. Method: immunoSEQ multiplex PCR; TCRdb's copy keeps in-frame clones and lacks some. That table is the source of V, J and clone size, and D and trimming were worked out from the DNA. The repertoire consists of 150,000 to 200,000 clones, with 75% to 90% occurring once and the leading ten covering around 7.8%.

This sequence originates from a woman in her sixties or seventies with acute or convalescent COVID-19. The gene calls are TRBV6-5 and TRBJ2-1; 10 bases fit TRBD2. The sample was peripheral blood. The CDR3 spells CASSYSTSGFYNEQFF. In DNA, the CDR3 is TGTGCCAGCAGTTACTCGACTAGCGGGTTCTACAATGAGCAGTTCTTC.